The entry that follows covers one T cell receptor beta chain sequence. This sample is drawn from a study of OX40 agonist ivuxolimab in advanced cancers. TCRdb's table, derived via immunoSEQ multiplex PCR, lists solely in-frame clones and lacks some. The sample lists roughly 60,000 clones; 80% to 90% were seen once. The CDR3 has 16 amino acids. Germline CDR1 is SGHAT and CDR2 is FQNNGV. The V end lost 0 bases, the J end lost 5 bases, and 16 bases lay between the germline ends. The input for sequencing was CD4+ or CD8+ T cells sorted from blood, taken in a trial of the OX40 agonist ivuxolimab. The TCR was taken from an adult with an advanced solid tumor such as melanoma, head and neck, liver or kidney cancer. This rearrangement joins TRBV11-2 to TRBJ1-1; D is unclear. The CDR3 loop is CASSLEWRKVQTEAFF. The CDR3, as DNA: TGTGCCAGCAGCTTAGAGTGGCGCAAGGTTCAGACTGAAGCTTTCTTT.